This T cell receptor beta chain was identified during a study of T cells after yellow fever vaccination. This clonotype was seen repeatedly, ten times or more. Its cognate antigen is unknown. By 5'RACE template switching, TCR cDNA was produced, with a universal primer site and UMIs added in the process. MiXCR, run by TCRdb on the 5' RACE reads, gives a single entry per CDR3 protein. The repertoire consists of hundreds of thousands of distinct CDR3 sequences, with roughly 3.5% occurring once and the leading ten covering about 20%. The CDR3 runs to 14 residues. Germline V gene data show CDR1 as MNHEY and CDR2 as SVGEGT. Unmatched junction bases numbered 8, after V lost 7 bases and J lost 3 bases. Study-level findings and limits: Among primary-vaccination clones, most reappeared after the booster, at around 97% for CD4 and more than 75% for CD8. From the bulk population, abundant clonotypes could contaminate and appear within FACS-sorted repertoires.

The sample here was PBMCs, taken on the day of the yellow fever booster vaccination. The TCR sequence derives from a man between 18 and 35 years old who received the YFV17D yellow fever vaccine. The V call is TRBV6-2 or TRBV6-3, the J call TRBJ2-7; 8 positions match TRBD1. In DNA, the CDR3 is TGTGCCAGCACCTCGGACAGGGTCCTCTACGAGCAGTACTTC. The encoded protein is CASTSDRVLYEQYF.